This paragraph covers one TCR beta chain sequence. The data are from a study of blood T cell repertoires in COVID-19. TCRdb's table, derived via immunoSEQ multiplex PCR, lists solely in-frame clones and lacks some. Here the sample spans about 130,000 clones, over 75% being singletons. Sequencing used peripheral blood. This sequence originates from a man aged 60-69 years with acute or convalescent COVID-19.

This chain's CDR3 is CASSWGTGGNIQYF. In DNA form, the CDR3 reads TGTGCCAGCAGTTGGGGGACAGGGGGGAACATTCAGTACTTC. V and J are TRBV6-5 and TRBJ2-4; 11 nucleotides agree with TRBD1. V dropped 4 bases and J dropped 7; count of bases not matched to a gene: 3. There are 14 residues in the CDR3. Germline CDR1 reads MNHEY; CDR2 reads SVGAGI.